This T cell receptor beta chain was identified during a study of T cell responses to AZD1222 COVID-19 vaccine. Libraries were prepared by immunoSEQ multiplex PCR; TCRdb keeps only in-frame clonotypes and omits some of them. The table includes 100,000 to 140,000 clones, about 90% detected once. Remarks on this clone: What it binds is unknown.

Points from the study as a whole: Breadth and depth of Spike-specific TCRs rose after two AZD1222 doses.

The V end was cut by 5 bases, the J end by 3 bases, with 1 base between. CDR3 length: 10 amino acids. CDR1 SGHAT and CDR2 FQNNGV come from the germline V gene. The origin of this receptor is an adult who received the AZD1222 COVID-19 vaccine. Specimen: peripheral blood, collected 28 days after the second AZD1222 dose. V usage is TRBV11-2 and J usage is TRBJ1-1; D call uncertain. The CDR3 region is CASSHTEAFF. The CDR3 bases are TGTGCCAGCAGCCACACTGAAGCTTTCTTT. The full variable domain, with the rest looked up from reference TRBV11-2 and TRBJ1-1, is EAGVAQSPRYKIIEKRQSVAFWCNPISGHATLYWYQQILGQGPKLLIQFQNNGVVDDSQLPKDRFSAERLKGVDSTLKIQPAKLEDSAVYLCASSHTEAFFGQGTRLTVV.